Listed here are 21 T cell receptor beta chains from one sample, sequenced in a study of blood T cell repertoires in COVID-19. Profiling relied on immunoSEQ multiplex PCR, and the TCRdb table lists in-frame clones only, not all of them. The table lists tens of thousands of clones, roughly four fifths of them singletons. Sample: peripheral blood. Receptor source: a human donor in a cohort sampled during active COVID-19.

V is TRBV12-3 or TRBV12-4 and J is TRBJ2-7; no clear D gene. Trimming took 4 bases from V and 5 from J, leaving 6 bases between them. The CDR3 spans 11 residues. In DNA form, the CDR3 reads TGTGCCAGCAGTTCTAGAAACGAGCAGTACTTC. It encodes CASSSRNEQYF.

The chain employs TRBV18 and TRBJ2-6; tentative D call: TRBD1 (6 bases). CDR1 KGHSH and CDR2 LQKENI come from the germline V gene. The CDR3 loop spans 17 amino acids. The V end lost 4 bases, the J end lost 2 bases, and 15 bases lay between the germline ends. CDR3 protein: CASSLSSPGAGANVLTF. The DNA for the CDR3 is TGTGCCAGCTCACTTTCTTCTCCAGGGGCTGGGGCCAACGTCCTGACTTTC.

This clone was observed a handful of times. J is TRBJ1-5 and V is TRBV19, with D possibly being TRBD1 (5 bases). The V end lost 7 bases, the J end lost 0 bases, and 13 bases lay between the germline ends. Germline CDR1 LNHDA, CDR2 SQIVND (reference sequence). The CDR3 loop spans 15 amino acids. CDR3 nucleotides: TGTGCCAGTAACCCTGTCAGGGATAGCAATCAGCCCCAGCATTTT. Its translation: CASNPVRDSNQPQHF.

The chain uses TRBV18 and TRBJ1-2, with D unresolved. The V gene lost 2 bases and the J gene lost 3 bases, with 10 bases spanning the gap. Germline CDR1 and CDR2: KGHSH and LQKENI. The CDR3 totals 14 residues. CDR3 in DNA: TGTGCCAGCTCACCAACCCCCGGGGACTATGGCTACACCTTC. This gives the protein CASSPTPGDYGYTF.

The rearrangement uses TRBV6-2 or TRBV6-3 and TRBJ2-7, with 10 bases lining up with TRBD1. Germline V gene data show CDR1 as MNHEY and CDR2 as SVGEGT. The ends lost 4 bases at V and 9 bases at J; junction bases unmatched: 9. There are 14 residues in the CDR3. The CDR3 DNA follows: TGTGCCAGCAGTTCCTGGGGACAGGGGCTCGGGCAGTACTTC. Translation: CASSSWGQGLGQYF.

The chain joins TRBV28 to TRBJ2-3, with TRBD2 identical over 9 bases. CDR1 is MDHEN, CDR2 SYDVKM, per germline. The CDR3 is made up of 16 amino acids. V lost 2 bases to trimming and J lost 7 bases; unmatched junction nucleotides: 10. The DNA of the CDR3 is TGTGCCAGCAGTTTAAGAGGGCTAGCGGGACTATATACGCAGTATTTT. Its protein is CASSLRGLAGLYTQYF.

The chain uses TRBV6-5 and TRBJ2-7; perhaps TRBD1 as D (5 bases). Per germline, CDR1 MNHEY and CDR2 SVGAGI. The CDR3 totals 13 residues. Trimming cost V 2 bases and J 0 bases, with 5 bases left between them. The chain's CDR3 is CASSYQGSYEQYF. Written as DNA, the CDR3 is TGTGCCAGCAGTTACCAGGGCTCCTACGAGCAGTACTTC.

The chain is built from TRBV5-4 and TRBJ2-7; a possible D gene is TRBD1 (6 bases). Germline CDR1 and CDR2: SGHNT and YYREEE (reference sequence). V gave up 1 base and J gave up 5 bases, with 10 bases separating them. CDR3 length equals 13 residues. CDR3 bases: TGTGCCAGCAGCTTGAGGACAGCCCACGAGCAGTACTTC. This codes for CASSLRTAHEQYF.

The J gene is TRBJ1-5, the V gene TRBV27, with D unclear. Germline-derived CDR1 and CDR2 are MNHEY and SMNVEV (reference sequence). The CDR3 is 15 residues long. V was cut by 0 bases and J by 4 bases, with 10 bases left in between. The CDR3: CASSLSSGGNQPQHF. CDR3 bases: TGTGCCAGCAGTTTATCGTCGGGAGGGAATCAGCCCCAGCATTTT.

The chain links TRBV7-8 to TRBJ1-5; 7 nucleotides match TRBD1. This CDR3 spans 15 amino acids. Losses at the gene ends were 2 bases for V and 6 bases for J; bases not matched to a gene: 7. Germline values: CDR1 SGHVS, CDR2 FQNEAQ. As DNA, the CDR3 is TGTGCCAGCAGCTTACGGCAGGGGGAGGCTCAGCCCCAGCATTTT. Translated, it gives CASSLRQGEAQPQHF.

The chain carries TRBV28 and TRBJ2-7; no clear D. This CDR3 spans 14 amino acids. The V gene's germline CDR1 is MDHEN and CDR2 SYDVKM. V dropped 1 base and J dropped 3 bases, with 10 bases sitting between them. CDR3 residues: CASSLLAKFYEQYF. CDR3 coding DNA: TGTGCCAGCAGTTTATTGGCCAAATTCTACGAGCAGTACTTC.

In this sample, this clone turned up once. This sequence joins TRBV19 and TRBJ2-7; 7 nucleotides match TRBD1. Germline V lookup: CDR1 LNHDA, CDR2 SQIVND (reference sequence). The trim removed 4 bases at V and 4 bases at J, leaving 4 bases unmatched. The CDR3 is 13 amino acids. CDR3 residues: CASSNKGAYEQYF. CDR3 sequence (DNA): TGTGCCAGTAGTAATAAGGGGGCTTACGAGCAGTACTTC. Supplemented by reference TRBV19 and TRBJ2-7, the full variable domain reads DGGITQSPKYLFRKEGQNVTLSCEQNLNHDAMYWYRQDPGQGLRLIYYSQIVNDFQKGDIAEGYSVSREKKESFPLTVTSAQKNPTAFYLCASSNKGAYEQYFGPGTRLTVT.

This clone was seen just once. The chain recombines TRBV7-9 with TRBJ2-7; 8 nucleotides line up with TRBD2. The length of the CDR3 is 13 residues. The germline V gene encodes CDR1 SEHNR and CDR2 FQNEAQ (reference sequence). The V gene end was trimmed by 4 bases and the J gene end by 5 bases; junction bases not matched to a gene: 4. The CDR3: CASSYGRADEQYF. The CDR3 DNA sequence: TGTGCCAGCAGCTACGGGAGGGCCGACGAGCAGTACTTC.

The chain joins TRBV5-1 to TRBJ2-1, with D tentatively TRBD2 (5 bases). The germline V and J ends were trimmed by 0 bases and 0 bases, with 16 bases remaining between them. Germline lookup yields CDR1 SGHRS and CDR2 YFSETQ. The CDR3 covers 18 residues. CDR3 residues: CASSLGLRRDYSYNEQFF. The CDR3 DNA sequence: TGCGCCAGCAGCTTGGGATTACGCCGGGATTACTCCTACAATGAGCAGTTCTTC.

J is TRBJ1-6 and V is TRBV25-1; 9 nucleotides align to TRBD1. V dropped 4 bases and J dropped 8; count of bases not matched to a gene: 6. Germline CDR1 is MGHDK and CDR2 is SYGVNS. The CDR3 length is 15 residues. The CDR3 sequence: CASSATGQGHSPLHF. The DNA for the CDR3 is TGTGCCAGCAGTGCCACGGGACAGGGCCATTCACCCCTCCACTTT.

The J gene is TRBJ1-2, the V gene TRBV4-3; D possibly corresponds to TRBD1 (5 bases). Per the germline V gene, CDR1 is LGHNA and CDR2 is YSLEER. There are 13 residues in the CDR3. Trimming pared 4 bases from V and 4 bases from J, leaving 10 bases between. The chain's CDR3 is CASSPGLSYGYTF. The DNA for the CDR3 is TGCGCCAGCAGCCCGGGACTGAGCTATGGCTACACCTTC.

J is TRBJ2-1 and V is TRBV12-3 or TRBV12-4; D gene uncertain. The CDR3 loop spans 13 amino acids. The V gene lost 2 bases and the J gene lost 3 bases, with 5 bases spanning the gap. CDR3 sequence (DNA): TGTGCCAGCAGTTTAATCGTCTACAATGAGCAGTTCTTC. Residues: CASSLIVYNEQFF.

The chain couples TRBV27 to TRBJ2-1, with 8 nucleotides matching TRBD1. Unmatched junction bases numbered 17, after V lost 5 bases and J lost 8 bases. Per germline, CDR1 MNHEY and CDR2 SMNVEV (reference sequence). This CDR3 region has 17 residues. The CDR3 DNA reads TGTGCCAGCAGTCGGAGATATACGGGACAGGCTATGGATGAGCAGTTCTTC. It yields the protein CASSRRYTGQAMDEQFF.

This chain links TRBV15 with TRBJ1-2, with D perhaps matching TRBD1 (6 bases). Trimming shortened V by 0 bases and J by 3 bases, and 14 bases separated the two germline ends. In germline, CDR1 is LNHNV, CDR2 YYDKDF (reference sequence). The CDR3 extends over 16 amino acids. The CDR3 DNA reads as TGTGCCACCAGCAGAGATGTCGCCGCAGGGGACTATGGCTACACCTTC. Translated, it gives CATSRDVAAGDYGYTF.

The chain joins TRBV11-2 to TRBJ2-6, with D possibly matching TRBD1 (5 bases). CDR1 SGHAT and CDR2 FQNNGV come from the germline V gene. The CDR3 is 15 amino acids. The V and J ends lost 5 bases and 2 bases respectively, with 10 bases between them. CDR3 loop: CASSIETAGANVLTF. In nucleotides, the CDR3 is TGTGCCAGCAGCATTGAGACAGCTGGGGCCAACGTCCTGACTTTC. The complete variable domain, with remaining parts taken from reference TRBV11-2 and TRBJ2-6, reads EAGVAQSPRYKIIEKRQSVAFWCNPISGHATLYWYQQILGQGPKLLIQFQNNGVVDDSQLPKDRFSAERLKGVDSTLKIQPAKLEDSAVYLCASSIETAGANVLTFGAGSRLTVL.

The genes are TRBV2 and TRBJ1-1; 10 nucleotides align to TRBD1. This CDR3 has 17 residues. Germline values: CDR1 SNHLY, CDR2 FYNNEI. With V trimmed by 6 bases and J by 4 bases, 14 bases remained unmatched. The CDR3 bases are TGTGCCAGCAGCGCGACCGGGACAGGGGCGGGGGTCACTGAAGCTTTCTTT. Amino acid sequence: CASSATGTGAGVTEAFF. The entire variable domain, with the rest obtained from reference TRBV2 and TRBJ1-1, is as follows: EPEVTQTPSHQVTQMGQEVILRCVPISNHLYFYWYRQILGQKVEFLVSFYNNEISEKSEIFDDQFSVERPDGSNFTLKIRSTKLEDSAMYFCASSATGTGAGVTEAFFGQGTRLTVV.